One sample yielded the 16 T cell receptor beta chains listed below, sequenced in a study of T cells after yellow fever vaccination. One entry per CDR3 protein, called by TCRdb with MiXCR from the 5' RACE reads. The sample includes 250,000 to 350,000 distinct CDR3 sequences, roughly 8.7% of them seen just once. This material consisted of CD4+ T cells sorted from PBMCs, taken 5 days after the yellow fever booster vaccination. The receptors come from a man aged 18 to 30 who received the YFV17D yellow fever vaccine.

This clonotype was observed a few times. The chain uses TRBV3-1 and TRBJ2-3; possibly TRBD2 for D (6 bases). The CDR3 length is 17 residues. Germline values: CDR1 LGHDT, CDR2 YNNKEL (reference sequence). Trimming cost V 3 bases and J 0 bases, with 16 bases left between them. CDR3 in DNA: TGTGCCAGCAGCCAGGCCGATTTTGGGGGGAGCACAGATACGCAGTATTTT. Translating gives CASSQADFGGSTDTQYF.

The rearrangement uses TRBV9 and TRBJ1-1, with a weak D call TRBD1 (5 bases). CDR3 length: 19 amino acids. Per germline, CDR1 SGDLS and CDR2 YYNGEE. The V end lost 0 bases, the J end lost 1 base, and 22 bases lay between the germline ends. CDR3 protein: CASSVVPDVRVLGNTEAFF. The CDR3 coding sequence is TGTGCCAGCAGCGTAGTACCGGATGTCAGGGTGCTCGGGAACACTGAAGCTTTCTTT. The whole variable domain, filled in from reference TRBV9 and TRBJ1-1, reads DSGVTQTPKHLITATGQRVTLRCSPRSGDLSVYWYQQSLDQGLQFLIQYYNGEERAKGNILERFSAQQFPDLHSELNLSSLELGDSALYFCASSVVPDVRVLGNTEAFFGQGTRLTVV.

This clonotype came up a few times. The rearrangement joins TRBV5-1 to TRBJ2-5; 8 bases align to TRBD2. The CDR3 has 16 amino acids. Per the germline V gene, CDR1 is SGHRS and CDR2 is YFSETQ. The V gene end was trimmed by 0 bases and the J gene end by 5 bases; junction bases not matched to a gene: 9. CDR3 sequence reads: CASSLDGGGPWETQYF. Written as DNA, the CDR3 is TGCGCCAGCAGCTTGGATGGCGGGGGGCCTTGGGAGACCCAGTACTTC.

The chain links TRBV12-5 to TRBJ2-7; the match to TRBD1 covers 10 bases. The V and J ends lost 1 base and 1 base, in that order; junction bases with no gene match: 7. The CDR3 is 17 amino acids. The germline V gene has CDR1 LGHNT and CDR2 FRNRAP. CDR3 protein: CASGLALWTGGSYEQYV. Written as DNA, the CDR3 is TGTGCTAGTGGTTTGGCCCTTTGGACAGGGGGTTCCTACGAGCAGTACGTC.

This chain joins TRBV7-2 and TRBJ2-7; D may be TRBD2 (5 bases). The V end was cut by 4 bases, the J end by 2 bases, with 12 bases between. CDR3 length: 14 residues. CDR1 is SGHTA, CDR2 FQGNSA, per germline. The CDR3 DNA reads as TGTGCCAGCAGCTCCATTGGGCGGGCCTACGAGCAGTACTTC. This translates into CASSSIGRAYEQYF.

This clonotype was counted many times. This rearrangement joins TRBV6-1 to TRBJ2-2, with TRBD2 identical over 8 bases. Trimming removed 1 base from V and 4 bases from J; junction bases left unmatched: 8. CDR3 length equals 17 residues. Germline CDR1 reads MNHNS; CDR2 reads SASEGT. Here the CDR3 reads CASSEGGTSIATGELFF. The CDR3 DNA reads TGTGCCAGCAGTGAAGGAGGGACTAGTATTGCCACCGGGGAGCTGTTTTTT.

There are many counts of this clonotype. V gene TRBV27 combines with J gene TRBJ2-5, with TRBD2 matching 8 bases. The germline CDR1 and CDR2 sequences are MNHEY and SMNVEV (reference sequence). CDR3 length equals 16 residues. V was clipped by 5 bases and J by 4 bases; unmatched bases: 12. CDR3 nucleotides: TGTGCCAGCAGTCCGGGGGCGGGGGGAAACGGAGAGACCCAGTACTTC. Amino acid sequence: CASSPGAGGNGETQYF.

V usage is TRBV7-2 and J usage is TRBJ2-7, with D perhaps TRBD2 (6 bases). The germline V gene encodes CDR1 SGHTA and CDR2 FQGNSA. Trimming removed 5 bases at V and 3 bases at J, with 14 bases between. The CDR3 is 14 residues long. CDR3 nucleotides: TGTGCCAGCAGCCAGGGACTCGTATACTACGAGCAGTACTTC. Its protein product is CASSQGLVYYEQYF.

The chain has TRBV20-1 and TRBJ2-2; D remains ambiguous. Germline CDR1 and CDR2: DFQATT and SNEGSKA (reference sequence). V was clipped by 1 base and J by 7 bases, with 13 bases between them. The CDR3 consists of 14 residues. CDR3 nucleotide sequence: TGCAGTGCTAGAGCCCCTAAGATGGGCGGGGAGCTGTTTTTT. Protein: CSARAPKMGGELFF.

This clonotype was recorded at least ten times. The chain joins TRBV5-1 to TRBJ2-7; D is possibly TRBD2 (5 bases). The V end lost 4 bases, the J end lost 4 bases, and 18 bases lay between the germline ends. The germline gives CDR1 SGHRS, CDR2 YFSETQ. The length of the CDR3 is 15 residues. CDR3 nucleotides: TGCGCCAGCAGCCCGAGAGGACTCGGAATATACGAGCAGTACTTC. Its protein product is CASSPRGLGIYEQYF.

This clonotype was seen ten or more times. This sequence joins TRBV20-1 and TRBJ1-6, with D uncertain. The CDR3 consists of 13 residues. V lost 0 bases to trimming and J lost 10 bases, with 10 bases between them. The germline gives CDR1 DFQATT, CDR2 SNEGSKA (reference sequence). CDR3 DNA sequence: TGCAGTGCTAGAGATTCCGGGGAGTCACCCCTCCACTTT. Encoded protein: CSARDSGESPLHF.

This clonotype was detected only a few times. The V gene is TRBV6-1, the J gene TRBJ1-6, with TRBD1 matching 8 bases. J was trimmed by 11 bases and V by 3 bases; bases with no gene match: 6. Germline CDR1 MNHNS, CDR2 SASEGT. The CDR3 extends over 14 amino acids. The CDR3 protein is CASSERQGITPLHF. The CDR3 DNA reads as TGTGCCAGCAGTGAGAGACAGGGGATAACACCCCTCCACTTT.

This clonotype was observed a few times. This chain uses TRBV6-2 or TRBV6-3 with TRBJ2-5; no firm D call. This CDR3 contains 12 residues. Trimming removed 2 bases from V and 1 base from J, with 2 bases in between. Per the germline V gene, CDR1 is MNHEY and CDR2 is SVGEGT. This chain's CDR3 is CASSYRQETQYF. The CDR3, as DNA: TGTGCCAGCAGTTACCGCCAAGAGACCCAGTACTTC.

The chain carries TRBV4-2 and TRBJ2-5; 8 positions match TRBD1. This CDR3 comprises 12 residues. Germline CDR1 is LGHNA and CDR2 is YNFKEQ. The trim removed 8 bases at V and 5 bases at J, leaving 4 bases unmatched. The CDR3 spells CASQDRAETQYF. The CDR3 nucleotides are TGTGCCAGCCAGGACAGGGCCGAGACCCAGTACTTC.

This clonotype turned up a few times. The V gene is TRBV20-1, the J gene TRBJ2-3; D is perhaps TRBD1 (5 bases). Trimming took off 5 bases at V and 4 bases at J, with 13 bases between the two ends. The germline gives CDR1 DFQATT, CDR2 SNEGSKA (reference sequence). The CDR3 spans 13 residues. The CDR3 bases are TGCAGTGCTGCGATCGTGACAGCAGATACGCAGTATTTT. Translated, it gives CSAAIVTADTQYF.

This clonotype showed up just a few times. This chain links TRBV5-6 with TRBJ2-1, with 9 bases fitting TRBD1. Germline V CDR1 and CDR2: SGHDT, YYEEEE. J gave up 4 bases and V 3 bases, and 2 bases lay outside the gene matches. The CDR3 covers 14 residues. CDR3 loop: CASSWGQGYNEQFF. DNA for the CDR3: TGTGCCAGCAGCTGGGGACAGGGTTACAATGAGCAGTTCTTC.